These 19 T cell receptor beta chains were sequenced from one sample in a study of tumor-infiltrating lymphocytes in localized non-small cell lung cancer. The assay was immunoSEQ multiplex PCR, and TCRdb's table has in-frame clones only and misses some. The table lists more than 10,000 clones, roughly 88% of them singletons, with approximately 3.7% in the top ten. Sequencing was performed on uninvolved lung tissue not adjacent to the tumor. These TCRs come from a human donor with non-small cell lung cancer.

A note on this clone: Other DNA sequences in the same sample also yield this CDR3. V and J are TRBV10-1 and TRBJ2-7, with D hard to call. CDR3 length: 11 residues. The V end lost 0 bases, the J end lost 7 bases, and 4 bases lay between the germline ends. From germline, CDR1 is WNHNN and CDR2 SYGVQD (reference sequence). The CDR3 DNA follows: TGCGCCAGCAGTGAGTCGGGGGAGCAGTACTTC. Its translation is CASSESGEQYF.

The sample holds a few counts of this clone. The chain carries TRBV6-5 and TRBJ2-1; 7 positions agree with TRBD2. V dropped 5 bases and J dropped 8; count of bases not matched to a gene: 6. CDR1 MNHEY and CDR2 SVGAGI come from the germline V gene. The CDR3 has 13 residues. Here the CDR3 DNA reads TGTGCCAGCAGTACCTCGACTAGCCATGAGCAGTTCTTC. This translates into CASSTSTSHEQFF.

In this sample, this clone turned up a few times. The rearrangement links TRBV5-1 to TRBJ2-2, with 12 bases aligning to TRBD2. The ends lost 4 bases at V and 1 base at J; junction bases unmatched: 5. This CDR3 spans 17 amino acids. The germline V gene encodes CDR1 SGHRS and CDR2 YFSETQ. The CDR3 here is CASSGGLAGKNTGELFF. The DNA of the CDR3 is TGCGCCAGCAGCGGAGGACTAGCGGGGAAGAACACCGGGGAGCTGTTTTTT.

This clone was detected only once. The chain is built from TRBV6-5 and TRBJ1-1; D is possibly TRBD1 (5 bases). CDR1 and CDR2 (germline): MNHEY, SVGAGI. CDR3 length equals 14 residues. Between the trimmed V and J ends, which lost 2 bases and 6 bases, there was a span of 13 bases. CDR3 loop: CASSYKGGVAEAFF. For the CDR3, the DNA is TGTGCCAGCAGTTACAAAGGAGGGGTGGCTGAAGCTTTCTTT.

This chain uses TRBV6-6 with TRBJ2-3; TRBD2 agrees at 7 bases. The V segment lost 6 bases and the J segment 0 bases; nucleotides outside the gene matches: 6. Per the germline V gene, CDR1 is MNHNY and CDR2 is SVGAGI (reference sequence). The CDR3 totals 15 residues. The CDR3 DNA reads as TGTGCCAGCAGCCAGTCGGGGGGTAGCACAGATACGCAGTATTTT. Translation: CASSQSGGSTDTQYF.

This clone has more than one count but fewer than ten. This chain joins TRBV5-1 and TRBJ2-3; 7 positions match TRBD2. There are 16 residues in the CDR3. J was trimmed by 10 bases and V by 0 bases; bases with no gene match: 14. Germline lookup yields CDR1 SGHRS and CDR2 YFSETQ. CDR3 loop: CASSLVVWAGVWAQYF. CDR3 bases: TGCGCCAGCAGCTTGGTAGTGTGGGCGGGAGTCTGGGCGCAGTATTTT.

V usage is TRBV5-4 and J usage is TRBJ1-1; TRBD1 agrees at 9 bases. J gave up 2 bases and V 1 base, and 0 bases lay outside the gene matches. The CDR3 contains 14 residues. CDR1 and CDR2 from the germline V gene are SGHNT and YYREEE (reference sequence). CDR3 sequence: CASSLTGGNTEAFF. CDR3 bases: TGTGCCAGCAGCTTGACAGGGGGCAACACTGAAGCTTTCTTT.

The V call is TRBV13, the J call TRBJ2-6; a possible D gene is TRBD2 (5 bases). CDR3 length: 19 amino acids. Germline CDR1 is PRHDT and CDR2 is FYEKMQ (reference sequence). V gave up 2 bases and J gave up 4 bases, with 21 bases separating them. In DNA, the CDR3 is TGTGCCAGCAGCTTAACCCGTCTGCGGAGGTCTTCCGGGGCCAACGTCCTGACTTTC. It is translated as CASSLTRLRRSSGANVLTF.

In this sample, this clone turned up once. Other nucleotide sequences from this sample produce the same CDR3. CDR3 nucleotide sequence: TGTGCCAGCAGCCAAGTGGGGGGGCGGAACTATGGCTACACCTTC. It encodes CASSQVGGRNYGYTF. The V call is TRBV14, the J call TRBJ1-2, with a tentative D call TRBD1 (6 bases). V shed 1 base and J shed 2 bases, with 11 bases lying between them. CDR1 and CDR2 from the germline V gene are SGHDN and FVKESK. The CDR3 sequence is 15 residues long.

V is TRBV5-1 and J is TRBJ1-2, with D tentatively TRBD1 (6 bases). Germline CDR1 is SGHRS and CDR2 is YFSETQ. The CDR3 has 14 amino acids. Trimming removed 1 base at V and 7 bases at J, with 14 bases between. The CDR3 DNA reads as TGCGCCAGCAGCTTGTTGGGGGCGGGTGGTGGCTACACCTTC. Translation gives CASSLLGAGGGYTF.

V usage is TRBV5-4 and J usage is TRBJ1-2; 10 positions match TRBD1. CDR1 is SGHNT and CDR2 is YYREEE in the germline V gene (reference sequence). The length of the CDR3 is 16 residues. J lost 2 bases, V lost 0 bases, and 4 bases had no gene match. DNA of the CDR3: TGTGCCAGCAGCTTGGGTATGGGACAGGGGAACTATGGCTACACCTTC. It codes for CASSLGMGQGNYGYTF. Full variable domain (missing parts from reference TRBV5-4 and TRBJ1-2): ETGVTQSPTHLIKTRGQQVTLRCSSQSGHNTVSWYQQALGQGPQFIFQYYREEENGRGNFPPRFSGLQFPNYSSELNVNALELDDSALYLCASSLGMGQGNYGYTFGSGTRLTVV.

J is TRBJ2-1 and V is TRBV9; no clear D gene. The CDR3 covers 15 residues. Trimming removed 0 bases from V and 0 bases from J, with 7 bases in between. Germline assignment: CDR1 SGDLS and CDR2 YYNGEE. This chain's CDR3 is CASSVVWSSYNEQFF. CDR3 bases: TGTGCCAGCAGCGTAGTCTGGAGCTCCTACAATGAGCAGTTCTTC.

The count of this clone is one. The V call is TRBV27, the J call TRBJ2-5; 13 bases are a match to TRBD2. The CDR3 loop spans 17 amino acids. Looked up from germline, CDR1 is MNHEY and CDR2 is SMNVEV (reference sequence). Losses at the gene ends were 5 bases for V and 2 bases for J; bases not matched to a gene: 8. The CDR3 bases are TGTGCCAGCAGTCCTGGGCCGGGACTAGCGGGACAAGAGACCCAGTACTTC. Its protein product is CASSPGPGLAGQETQYF.

The chain links TRBV5-6 to TRBJ1-3, with unresolved D. V lost 4 bases to trimming and J lost 4 bases, with 9 bases between them. This CDR3 is built from 13 residues. CDR1 and CDR2 from the germline V gene are SGHDT and YYEEEE. CDR3 amino acids: CASSNPEGNTIYF. In nucleotides, the CDR3 is TGTGCCAGCAGCAACCCCGAGGGAAACACCATATATTTT.

J is TRBJ1-6 and V is TRBV27; 8 bases line up with TRBD1. The junction had 4 bases not matched to a gene; V was cut back by 6 bases and J by 9 bases. This CDR3 spans 13 amino acids. Germline V CDR1 and CDR2: MNHEY, SMNVEV (reference sequence). For the CDR3, the DNA is TGTGCCAGCAGCCAGGGGGCCGGTTCACCCCTCCACTTT. This gives the protein CASSQGAGSPLHF.

CDR3 DNA sequence: TGTGCCAGCAGCTTAAACAGGGACCAGCCCCAGCATTTT. Translated: CASSLNRDQPQHF. V is TRBV11-1 and J is TRBJ1-5; tentative D call: TRBD1 (6 bases). Germline CDR1 is SGHAT and CDR2 is FQDESV (reference sequence). CDR3 length: 13 amino acids. V lost 2 bases, J lost 7 bases, and 9 bases lay in between.

The chain couples TRBV14 to TRBJ2-2, with D unresolved. There are 17 residues in the CDR3. The ends were cut back, 3 bases at V and 2 bases at J, with 16 bases in the middle. In germline, CDR1 is SGHDN, CDR2 FVKESK. The CDR3 is CASSHFLADPNTGELFF. The CDR3 DNA reads TGTGCCAGCAGCCATTTCTTGGCAGATCCAAACACCGGGGAGCTGTTTTTT. Full variable domain (remainder filled in from reference TRBV14 and TRBJ2-2): EAGVTQFPSHSVIEKGQTVTLRCDPISGHDNLYWYRRVMGKEIKFLLHFVKESKQDESGMPNNRFLAERTGGTYSTLKVQPAELEDSGVYFCASSHFLADPNTGELFFGEGSRLTVL.

This chain connects TRBV6-1 to TRBJ2-7; 9 bases agree with TRBD1. After removal of 4 bases from V and 4 bases from J, the junction contained 8 bases not matched to a gene. Germline values: CDR1 MNHNS, CDR2 SASEGT. CDR3 length equals 15 residues. The CDR3 sequence: CASSATPDRGYEQYF. For the CDR3, the DNA is TGTGCCAGCAGTGCGACCCCGGACAGGGGTTACGAGCAGTACTTC.

This chain connects TRBV5-1 to TRBJ2-3, with 11 nucleotides matching TRBD2. The V segment lost 3 bases and the J segment 0 bases; nucleotides outside the gene matches: 3. CDR1 and CDR2 (germline): SGHRS, YFSETQ. There are 16 residues in the CDR3. DNA of the CDR3: TGCGCCAGCAGCTCCGGGACTAGCGGTAGCACAGATACGCAGTATTTT. As protein: CASSSGTSGSTDTQYF.